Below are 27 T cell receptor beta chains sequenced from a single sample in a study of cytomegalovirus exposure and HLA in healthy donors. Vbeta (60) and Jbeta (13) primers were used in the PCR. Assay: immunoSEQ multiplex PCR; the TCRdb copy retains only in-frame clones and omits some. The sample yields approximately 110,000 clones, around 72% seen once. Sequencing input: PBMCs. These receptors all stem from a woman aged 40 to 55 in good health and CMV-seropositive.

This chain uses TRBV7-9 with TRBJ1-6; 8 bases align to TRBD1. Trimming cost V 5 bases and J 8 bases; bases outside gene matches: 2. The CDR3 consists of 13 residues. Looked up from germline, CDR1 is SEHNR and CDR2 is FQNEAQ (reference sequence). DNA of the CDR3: TGTGCCAGCAGCCAACAGGGGGATTCACCCCTCCACTTT. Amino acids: CASSQQGDSPLHF.

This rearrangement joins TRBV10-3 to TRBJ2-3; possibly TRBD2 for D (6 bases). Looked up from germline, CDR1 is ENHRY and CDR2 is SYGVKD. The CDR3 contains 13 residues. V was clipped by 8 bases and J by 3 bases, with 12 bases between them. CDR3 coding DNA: TGTGCCATCGCAGTCGGGGGAACAGATACGCAGTATTTT. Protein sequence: CAIAVGGTDTQYF.

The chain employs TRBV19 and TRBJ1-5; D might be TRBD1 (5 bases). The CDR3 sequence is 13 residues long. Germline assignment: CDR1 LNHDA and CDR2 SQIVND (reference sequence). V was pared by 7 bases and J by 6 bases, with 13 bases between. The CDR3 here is CASMDPRGQPQHF. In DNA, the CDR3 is TGTGCCAGTATGGACCCAAGGGGTCAGCCCCAGCATTTT.

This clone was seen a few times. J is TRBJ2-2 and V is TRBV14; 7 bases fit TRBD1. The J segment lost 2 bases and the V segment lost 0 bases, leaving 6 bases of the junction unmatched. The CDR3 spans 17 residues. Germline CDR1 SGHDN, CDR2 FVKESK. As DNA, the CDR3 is TGTGCCAGCAGCCAAGATCCAGGGACAGTTAACACCGGGGAGCTGTTTTTT. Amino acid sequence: CASSQDPGTVNTGELFF.

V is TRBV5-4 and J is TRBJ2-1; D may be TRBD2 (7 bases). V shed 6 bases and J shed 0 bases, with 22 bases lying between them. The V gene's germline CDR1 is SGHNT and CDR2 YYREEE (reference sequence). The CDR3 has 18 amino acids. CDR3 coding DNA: TGTGCCAGCAACACGGGGGGCCGCCACGATAGCTCCTACAATGAGCAGTTCTTC. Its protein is CASNTGGRHDSSYNEQFF.

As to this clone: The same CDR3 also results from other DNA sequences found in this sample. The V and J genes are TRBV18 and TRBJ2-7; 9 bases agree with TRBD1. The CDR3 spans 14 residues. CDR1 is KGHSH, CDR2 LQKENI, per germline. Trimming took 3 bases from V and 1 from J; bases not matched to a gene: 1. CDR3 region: CASSPGQGSYEQYF. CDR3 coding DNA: TGTGCCAGCTCACCGGGACAGGGTTCCTACGAGCAGTACTTC.

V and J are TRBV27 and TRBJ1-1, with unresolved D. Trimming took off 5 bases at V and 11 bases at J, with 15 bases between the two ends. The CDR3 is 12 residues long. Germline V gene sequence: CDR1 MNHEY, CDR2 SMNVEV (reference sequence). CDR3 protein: CASSQNPTLAFF. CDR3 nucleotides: TGTGCCAGCAGTCAAAATCCGACTCTGGCTTTCTTT.

DNA for the CDR3: TGCGCCAGCAGCTTGGAAGGAGGGGCCGGTCAGCCCCAGCATTTT. Residues: CASSLEGGAGQPQHF. V is TRBV5-1 and J is TRBJ1-5; TRBD1 might be the D (5 bases). V was shortened by 0 bases and J by 6 bases, with 13 bases between the two germline ends. In germline, CDR1 is SGHRS, CDR2 YFSETQ. CDR3 size: 15 residues.

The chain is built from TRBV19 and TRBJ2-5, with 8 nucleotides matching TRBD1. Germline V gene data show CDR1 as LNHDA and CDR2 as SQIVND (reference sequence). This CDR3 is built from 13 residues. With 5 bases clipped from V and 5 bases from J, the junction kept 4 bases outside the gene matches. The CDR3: CASSVTGVETQYF. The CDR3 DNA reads TGTGCCAGTAGTGTGACAGGGGTGGAGACCCAGTACTTC.

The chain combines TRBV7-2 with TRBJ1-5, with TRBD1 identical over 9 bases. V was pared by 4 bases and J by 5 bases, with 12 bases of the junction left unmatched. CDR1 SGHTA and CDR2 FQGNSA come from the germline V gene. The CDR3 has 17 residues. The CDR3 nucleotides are TGTGCCAGCAGCTCAGGTCCCGGGACAGGGAGAGATCAGCCCCAGCATTTT. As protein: CASSSGPGTGRDQPQHF.

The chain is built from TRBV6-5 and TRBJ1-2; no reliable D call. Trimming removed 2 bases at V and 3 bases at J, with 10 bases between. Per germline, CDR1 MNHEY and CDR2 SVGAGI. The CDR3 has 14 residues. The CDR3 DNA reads TGTGCCAGCAGTTACACCGGTACCCACTATGGCTACACCTTC. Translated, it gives CASSYTGTHYGYTF.

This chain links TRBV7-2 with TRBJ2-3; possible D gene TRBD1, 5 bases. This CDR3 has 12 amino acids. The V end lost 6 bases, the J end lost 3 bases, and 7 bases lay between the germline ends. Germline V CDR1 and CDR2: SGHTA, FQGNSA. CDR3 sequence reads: CASRGQTDTQYF. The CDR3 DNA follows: TGTGCCAGCAGGGGGCAGACAGATACGCAGTATTTT.

CDR3: CASSSDRGYGYTF. The CDR3 bases are TGTGCCAGCAGCTCAGACAGGGGTTATGGCTACACCTTC. This rearrangement joins TRBV7-6 to TRBJ1-2, with TRBD1 matching 8 bases. V trimming: 4 bases; J trimming: 5 bases; junction bases outside the gene matches: 3. The CDR3 has 13 residues. In germline, CDR1 is SGHVS, CDR2 FNYEAQ.

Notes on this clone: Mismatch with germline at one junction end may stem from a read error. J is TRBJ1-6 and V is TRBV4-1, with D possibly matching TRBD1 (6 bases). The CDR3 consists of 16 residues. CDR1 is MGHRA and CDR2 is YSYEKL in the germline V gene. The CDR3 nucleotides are TGCACCAGCAGCCAAGAAGGACAGCCTTATAATTCACCCCTCCACTTT. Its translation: CTSSQEGQPYNSPLHF.

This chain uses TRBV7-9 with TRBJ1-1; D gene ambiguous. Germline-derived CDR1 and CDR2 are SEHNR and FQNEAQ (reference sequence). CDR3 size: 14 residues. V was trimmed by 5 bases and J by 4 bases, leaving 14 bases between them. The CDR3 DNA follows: TGTGCCAGCAGCCCGACGACTGATGGCACTGAAGCTTTCTTT. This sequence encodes CASSPTTDGTEAFF.

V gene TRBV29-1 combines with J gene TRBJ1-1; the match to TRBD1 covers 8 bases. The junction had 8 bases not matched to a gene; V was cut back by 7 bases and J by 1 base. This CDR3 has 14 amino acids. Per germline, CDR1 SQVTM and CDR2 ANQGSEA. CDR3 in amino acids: CSAYMTGENTEAFF. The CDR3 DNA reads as TGCAGCGCATACATGACAGGGGAGAACACTGAAGCTTTCTTT.

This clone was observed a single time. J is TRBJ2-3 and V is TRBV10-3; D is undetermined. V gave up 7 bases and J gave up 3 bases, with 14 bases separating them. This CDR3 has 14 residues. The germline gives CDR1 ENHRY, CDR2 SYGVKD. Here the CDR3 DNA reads TGTGCCATCAATGACGGTGTAGAAACAGATACGCAGTATTTT. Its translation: CAINDGVETDTQYF.

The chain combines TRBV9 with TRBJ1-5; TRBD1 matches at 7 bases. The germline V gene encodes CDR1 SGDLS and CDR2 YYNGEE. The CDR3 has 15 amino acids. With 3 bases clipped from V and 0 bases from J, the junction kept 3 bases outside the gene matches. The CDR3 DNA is TGTGCCAGCAGCGCCGGACAGGATAGCAATCAGCCCCAGCATTTT. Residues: CASSAGQDSNQPQHF.

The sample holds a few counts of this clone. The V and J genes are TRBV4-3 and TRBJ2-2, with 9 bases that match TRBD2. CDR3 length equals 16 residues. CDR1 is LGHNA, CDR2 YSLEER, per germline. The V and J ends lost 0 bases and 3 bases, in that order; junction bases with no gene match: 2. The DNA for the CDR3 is TGCGCCAGCAGCCAAGATGAGCGGGGGGACACCGGGGAGCTGTTTTTT. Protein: CASSQDERGDTGELFF.

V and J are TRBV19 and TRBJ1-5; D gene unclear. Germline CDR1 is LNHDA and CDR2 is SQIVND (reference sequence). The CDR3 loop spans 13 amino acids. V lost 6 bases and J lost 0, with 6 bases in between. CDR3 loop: CASSRSSNQPQHF. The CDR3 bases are TGTGCCAGTAGCCGGAGTAGCAATCAGCCCCAGCATTTT.

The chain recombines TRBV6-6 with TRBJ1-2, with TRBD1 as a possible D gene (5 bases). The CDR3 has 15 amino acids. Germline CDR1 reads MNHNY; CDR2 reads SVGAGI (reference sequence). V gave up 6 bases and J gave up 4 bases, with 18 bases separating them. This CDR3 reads CASRTQGSLLYGYTF. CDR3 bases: TGTGCCAGCAGAACCCAGGGCAGCTTACTCTATGGCTACACCTTC.

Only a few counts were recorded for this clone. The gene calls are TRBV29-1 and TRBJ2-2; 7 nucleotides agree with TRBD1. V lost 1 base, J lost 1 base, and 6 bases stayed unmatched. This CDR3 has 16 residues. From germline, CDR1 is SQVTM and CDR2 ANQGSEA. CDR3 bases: TGCAGCGTTGAAGTCTCCCGGACAGGGAACACCGGGGAGCTGTTTTTT. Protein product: CSVEVSRTGNTGELFF.

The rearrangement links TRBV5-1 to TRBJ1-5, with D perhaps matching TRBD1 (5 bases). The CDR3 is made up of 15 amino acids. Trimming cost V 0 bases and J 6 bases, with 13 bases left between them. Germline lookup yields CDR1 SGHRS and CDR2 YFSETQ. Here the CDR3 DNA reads TGCGCCAGCAGCTTGGATGGGCAGGGCGCTCAGCCCCAGCATTTT. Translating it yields CASSLDGQGAQPQHF.

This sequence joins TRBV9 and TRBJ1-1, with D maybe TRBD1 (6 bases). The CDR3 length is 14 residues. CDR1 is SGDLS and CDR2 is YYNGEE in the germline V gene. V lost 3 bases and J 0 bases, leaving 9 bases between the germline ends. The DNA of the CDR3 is TGTGCCAGCAGCGCGGGACACTTGAACACTGAAGCTTTCTTT. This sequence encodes CASSAGHLNTEAFF.

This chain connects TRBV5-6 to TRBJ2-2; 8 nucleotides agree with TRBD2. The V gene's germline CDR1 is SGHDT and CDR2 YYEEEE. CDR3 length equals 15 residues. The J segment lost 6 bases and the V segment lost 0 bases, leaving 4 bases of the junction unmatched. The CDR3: CASSLDGGVSGELFF. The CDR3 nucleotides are TGTGCCAGCAGCTTGGACGGGGGGGTCTCCGGGGAGCTGTTTTTT. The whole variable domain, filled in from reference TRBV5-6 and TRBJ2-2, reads DAGVTQSPTHLIKTRGQQVTLRCSPKSGHDTVSWYQQALGQGPQFIFQYYEEEERQRGNFPDRFSGHQFPNYSSELNVNALLLGDSALYLCASSLDGGVSGELFFGEGSRLTVL.

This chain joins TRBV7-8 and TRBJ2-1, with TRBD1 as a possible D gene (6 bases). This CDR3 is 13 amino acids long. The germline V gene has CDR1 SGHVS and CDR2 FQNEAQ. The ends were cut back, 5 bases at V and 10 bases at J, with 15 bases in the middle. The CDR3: CASSATGLREQFF. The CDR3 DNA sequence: TGTGCCAGCAGCGCCACAGGGTTACGGGAGCAGTTCTTC. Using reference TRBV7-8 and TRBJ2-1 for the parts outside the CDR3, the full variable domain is GAGVSQSPRYKVAKRGQDVALRCDPISGHVSLFWYQQALGQGPEFLTYFQNEAQLDKSGLPSDRFFAERPEGSVSTLKIQRTQQEDSAVYLCASSATGLREQFFGPGTRLTVL.

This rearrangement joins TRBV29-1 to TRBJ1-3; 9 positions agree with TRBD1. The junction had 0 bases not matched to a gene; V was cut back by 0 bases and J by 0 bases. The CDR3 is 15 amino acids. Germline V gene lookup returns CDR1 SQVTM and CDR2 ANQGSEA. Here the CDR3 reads CSVEEGQGSGNTIYF. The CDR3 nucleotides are TGCAGCGTTGAAGAGGGACAGGGCTCTGGAAACACCATATATTTT.